This TCR beta chain was sequenced during a study of T cell repertoires in cytomegalovirus infection. Across the whole study: Both a matching HLA type and CMV infection were indicated by public TCR beta signatures.

This clonotype was picked up many times. Its antigen remains unidentified. In germline, CDR1 is LGHNA, CDR2 YNFKEQ. V lost 1 base, J lost 8 bases, and 8 bases lay in between. There are 12 residues in the CDR3. General study points: HLA-C-restricted CMV-specific TCR beta clonotypes were dominant in the ex vivo response.

TCRdb re-analysed the reads in MiXCR, keeping a single row per CDR3 protein. Altogether approximately 140,000 distinct CDR3 sequences are present, about 6.5% being singletons, with the ten largest covering over 15%. The sample taken for sequencing was PBMCs. This TCR was recovered from a human donor in good health (CMV status not recorded). Some clones in this sample may be carry-over from other donors' samples. This chain uses TRBV4-2 with TRBJ1-2; D gene uncertain. The CDR3 reads CASSQAAEGYTF. The CDR3 nucleotides read TGTGCCAGCAGCCAAGCGGCAGAAGGCTACACCTTC.